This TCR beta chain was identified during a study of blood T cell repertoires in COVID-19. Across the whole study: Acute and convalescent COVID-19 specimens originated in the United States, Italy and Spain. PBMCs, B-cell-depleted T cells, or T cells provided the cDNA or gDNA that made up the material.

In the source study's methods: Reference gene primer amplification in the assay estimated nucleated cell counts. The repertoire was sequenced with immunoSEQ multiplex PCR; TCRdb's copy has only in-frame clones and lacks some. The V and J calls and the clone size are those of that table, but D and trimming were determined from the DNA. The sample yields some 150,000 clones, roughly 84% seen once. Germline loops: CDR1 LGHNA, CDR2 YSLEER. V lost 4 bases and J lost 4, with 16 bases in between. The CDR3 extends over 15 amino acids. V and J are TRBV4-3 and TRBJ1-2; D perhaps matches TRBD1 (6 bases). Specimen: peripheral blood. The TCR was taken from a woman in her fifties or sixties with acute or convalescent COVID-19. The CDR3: CASSPGGGRVYGYTF. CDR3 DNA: TGCGCCAGCAGCCCAGGCGGGGGGCGCGTCTATGGCTACACCTTC.